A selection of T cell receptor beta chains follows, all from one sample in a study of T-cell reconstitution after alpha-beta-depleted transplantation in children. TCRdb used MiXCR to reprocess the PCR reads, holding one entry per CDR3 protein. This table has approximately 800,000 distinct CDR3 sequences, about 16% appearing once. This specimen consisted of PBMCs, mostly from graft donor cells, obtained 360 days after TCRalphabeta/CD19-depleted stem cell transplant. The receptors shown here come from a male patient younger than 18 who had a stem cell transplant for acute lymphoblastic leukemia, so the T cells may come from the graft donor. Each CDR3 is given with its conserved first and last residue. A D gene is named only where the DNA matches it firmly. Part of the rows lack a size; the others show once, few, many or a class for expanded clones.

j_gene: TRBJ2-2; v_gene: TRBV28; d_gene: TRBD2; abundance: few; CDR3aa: CASSFLPRETGELFF
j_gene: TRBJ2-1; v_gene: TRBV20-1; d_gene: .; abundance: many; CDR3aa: CSARVGGDYNEQFF
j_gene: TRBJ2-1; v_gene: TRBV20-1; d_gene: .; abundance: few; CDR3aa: CSASRVSSYNEQFF
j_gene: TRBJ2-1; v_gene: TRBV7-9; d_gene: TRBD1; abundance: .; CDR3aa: CASSRPGQRYNEQFF
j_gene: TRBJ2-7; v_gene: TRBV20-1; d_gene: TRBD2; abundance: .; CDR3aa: CSARPLTSASYEQYF
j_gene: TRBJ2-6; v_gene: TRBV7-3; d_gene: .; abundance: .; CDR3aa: CASSSPPHSGANVLTF
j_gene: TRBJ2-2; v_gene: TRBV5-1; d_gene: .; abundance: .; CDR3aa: CASRRLNTGELFF
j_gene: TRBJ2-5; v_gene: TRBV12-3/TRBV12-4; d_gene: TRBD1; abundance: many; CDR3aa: CASSPRTGGETQYF
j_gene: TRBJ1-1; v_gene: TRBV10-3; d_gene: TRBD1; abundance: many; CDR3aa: CAISATGGSTEAFF
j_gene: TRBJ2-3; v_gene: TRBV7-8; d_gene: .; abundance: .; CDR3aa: CASSLPRESYSTDTQYF
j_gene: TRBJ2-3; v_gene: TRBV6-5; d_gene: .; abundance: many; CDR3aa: CASSYSGTPSTDTQYF
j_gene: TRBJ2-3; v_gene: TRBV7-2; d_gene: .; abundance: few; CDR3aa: CASDYRTDTQYF
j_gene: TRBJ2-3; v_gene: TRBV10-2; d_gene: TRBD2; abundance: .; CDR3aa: CASRMSGTSGFPSRGYTQYF
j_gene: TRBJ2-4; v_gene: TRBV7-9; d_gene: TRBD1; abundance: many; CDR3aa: CASSLWGQGLKNIQYF
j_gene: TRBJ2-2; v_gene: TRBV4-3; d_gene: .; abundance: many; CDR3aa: CASSQDLNTGELFF
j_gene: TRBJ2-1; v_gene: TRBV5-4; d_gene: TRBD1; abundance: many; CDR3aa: CASSPGTEGYNEQFF
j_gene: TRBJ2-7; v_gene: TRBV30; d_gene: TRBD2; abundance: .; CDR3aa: CAWTSGTSGSVKPYYEQYF
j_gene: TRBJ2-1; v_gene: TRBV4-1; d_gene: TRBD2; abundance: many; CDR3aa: CASTLAGGANEQFF
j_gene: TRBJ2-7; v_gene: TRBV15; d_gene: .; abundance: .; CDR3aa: CATSRGNWRQYF
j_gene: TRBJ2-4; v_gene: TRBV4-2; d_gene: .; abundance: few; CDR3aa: CASSPPAGLLAKNIQYF
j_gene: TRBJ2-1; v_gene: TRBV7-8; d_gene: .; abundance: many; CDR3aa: CASSPMHPNSYNEQFF
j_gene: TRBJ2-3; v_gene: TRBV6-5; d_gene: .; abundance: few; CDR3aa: CASSYSILAADTQYF
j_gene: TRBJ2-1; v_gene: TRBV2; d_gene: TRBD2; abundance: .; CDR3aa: CASRPGLAAHNEQFF
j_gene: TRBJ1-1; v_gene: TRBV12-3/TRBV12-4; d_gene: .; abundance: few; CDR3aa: CASSSDSYTEAFF
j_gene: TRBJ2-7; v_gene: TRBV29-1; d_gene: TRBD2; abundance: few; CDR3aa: CSPRAGGPYEQYF
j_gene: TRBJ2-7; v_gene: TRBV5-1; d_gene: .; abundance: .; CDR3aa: CASSLEAHGIEQYF
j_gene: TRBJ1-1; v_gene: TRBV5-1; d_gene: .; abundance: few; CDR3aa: CASSRQEAEAFF
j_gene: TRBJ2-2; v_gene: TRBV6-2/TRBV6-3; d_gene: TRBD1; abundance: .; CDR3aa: CASSYRGTGVYGELFF
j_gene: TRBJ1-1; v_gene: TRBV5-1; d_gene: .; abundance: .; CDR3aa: CASSLLEWGTEAFF
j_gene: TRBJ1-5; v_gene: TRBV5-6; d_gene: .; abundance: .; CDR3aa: CASSSGSGLTHQPQHF
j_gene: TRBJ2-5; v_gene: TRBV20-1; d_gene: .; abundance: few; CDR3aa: CSARDKFGQGETQYF
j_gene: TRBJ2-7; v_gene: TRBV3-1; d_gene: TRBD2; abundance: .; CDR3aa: CASSLQNSGSGYEQYF
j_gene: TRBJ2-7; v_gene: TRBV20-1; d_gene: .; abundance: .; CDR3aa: CSARTHGESYEQYF
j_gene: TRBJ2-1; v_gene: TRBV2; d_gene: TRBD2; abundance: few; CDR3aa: CASSRGAGLVNEQFF
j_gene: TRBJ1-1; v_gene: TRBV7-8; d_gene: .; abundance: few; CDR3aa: CASSLALPVTTEAFF
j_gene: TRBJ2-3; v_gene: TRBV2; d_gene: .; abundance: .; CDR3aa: CASSAWTSTDTQYF
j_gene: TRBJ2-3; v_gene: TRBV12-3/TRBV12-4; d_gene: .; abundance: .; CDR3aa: CASSFRRTSATDTQYF
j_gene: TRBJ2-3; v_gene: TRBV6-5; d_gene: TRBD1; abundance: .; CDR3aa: CASSYWGQGSTDTQYF
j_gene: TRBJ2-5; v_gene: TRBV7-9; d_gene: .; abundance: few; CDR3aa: CASSRSMGHQETQYF
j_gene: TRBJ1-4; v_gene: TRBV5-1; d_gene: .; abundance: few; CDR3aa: CASSSRVGEEKLFF
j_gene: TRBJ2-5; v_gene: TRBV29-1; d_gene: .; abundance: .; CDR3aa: CSVEDHVRTTQETQYF
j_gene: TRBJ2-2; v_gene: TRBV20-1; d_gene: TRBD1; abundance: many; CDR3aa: CSARAGTVNTGELFF
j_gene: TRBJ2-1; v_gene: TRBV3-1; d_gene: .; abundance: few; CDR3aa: CASSQDGGRTFLYNEQFF
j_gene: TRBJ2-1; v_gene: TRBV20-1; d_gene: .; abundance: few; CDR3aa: CSQHGTVGLDEQFF
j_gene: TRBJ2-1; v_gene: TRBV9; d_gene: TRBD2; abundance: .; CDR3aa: CASSVASGTSSYNEQFF
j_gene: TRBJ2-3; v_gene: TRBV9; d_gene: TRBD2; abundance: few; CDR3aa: CASSGSAGARTDTQYF
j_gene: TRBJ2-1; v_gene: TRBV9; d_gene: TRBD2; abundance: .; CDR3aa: CASSGGLGREQFF
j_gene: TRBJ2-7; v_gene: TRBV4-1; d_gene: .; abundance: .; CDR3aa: CVDTTSSQDSGPGAEQYF
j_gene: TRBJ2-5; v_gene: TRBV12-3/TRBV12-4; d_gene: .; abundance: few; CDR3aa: CASSLTRGRERGRTEETQYF
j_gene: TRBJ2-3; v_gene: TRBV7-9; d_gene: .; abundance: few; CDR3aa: CASSSLAPYTDTQYF
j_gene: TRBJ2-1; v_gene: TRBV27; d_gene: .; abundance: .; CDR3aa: CASSPTPYNEQFF
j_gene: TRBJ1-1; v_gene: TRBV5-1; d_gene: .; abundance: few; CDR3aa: CASSLAVSPLSEAFF
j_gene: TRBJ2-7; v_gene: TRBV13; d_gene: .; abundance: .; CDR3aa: CASSLGASRDEQYF
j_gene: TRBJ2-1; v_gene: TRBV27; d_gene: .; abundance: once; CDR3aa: CASSLSRWGLQFF
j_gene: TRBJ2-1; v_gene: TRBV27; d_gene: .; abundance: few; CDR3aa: CASSWQGRGGNEQFF
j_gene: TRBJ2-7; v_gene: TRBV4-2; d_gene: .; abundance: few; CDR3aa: CASSQGPSPRAYEQYF
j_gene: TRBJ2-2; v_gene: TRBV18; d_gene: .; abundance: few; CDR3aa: CASSPTAGTMNTGELFF